The rows below give T cell receptor beta chains drawn from one sample of a study of blood T cell repertoires in COVID-19. Sequencing used immunoSEQ multiplex PCR; TCRdb keeps in-frame clones, though not all of them. Of fewer than 40,000 clones in the sample, more than 70% are singletons; the top ten hold 33%. Sequenced: peripheral blood. The receptors come from a man between 60 and 75 years old with acute or convalescent COVID-19. CDR3s include the opening cysteine and the closing phenylalanine or tryptophan. The D gene is left open where the match is weak. Only some rows state a clone size, as once, few, many or a class for expanded clones.

TRBV25-1	NA	NA	TRBJ1-2	TGTGCCAGCATGCTGGGTGAGGGCTATGGCTACACCTTC	CASMLGEGYGYTF
TRBV28	TRBD2	NA	TRBJ2-7	TGTGCCAGCAGTATCTTGATCATACCGGGACTAGCGTACGACGAGCAGTACTTC	CASSILIIPGLAYDEQYF
TRBV5-1	NA	NA	TRBJ2-3	TGCGCCAGCAGCTTGGTGGGCGCGGGAGATACGCAGTATTTT	CASSLVGAGDTQYF
TRBV7-8	NA	NA	TRBJ2-3	TGTGCCAGCAGCTTAGATCAGGGGTTGGGCACAGATACGCAGTATTTT	CASSLDQGLGTDTQYF
TRBV5-1	TRBD1	NA	TRBJ1-4	TGCGCCAGCAGCTTGACGAGACAGGGGAGGCACGAAAAACTGTTTTTT	CASSLTRQGRHEKLFF
TRBV29-1	TRBD1	NA	TRBJ1-1	TGCAGCGTTGTGTTCCGACAGGGGTTGAACACTGAAGCTTTCTTT	CSVVFRQGLNTEAFF
TRBV3-1/TRBV3-2	TRBD1	NA	TRBJ2-7	TGTGCCAGCAGCGTCGGACAGGGGACGTCCTACGAGCAGTACTTC	CASSVGQGTSYEQYF
TRBV3-1/TRBV3-2	NA	NA	TRBJ2-5	TGTGCCAGCAGCCTTTTACAAGAGACCCAGTACTTC	CASSLLQETQYF
TRBV7-9	TRBD2	NA	TRBJ2-7	TGTGCCAGCAGCCCGCCGGGACTAGCGGATCGCTACGAGCAGTACTTC	CASSPPGLADRYEQYF
TRBV11-3	NA	NA	TRBJ1-2	TGTGCCAGCAGCTTAGTCCAGGGCTGGGTAAACTATGGCTACACCTTC	CASSLVQGWVNYGYTF
TRBV7-2	TRBD2	NA	TRBJ2-3	TGTGCCAGCAGCTTAGTAGGCAGCGGGAGGGTTGATACGCAGTATTTT	CASSLVGSGRVDTQYF
TRBV7-8	TRBD1	NA	TRBJ1-2	TGTGCCAGCAGCATCCGACAGGGCGATGGCTACACCTTC	CASSIRQGDGYTF
TRBV6-5	TRBD1	NA	TRBJ2-2	TGTGCCAGCAGTTACGAGGGGACAGGGGGTTCCGGGGAGCTGTTTTTT	CASSYEGTGGSGELFF
TRBV27	TRBD1	once	TRBJ1-2	TGTGCCAGCAGTTCTCCGACAGGGGGCGACTATGGCTACACCTTC	CASSSPTGGDYGYTF
TRBV5-1	NA	NA	TRBJ2-2	TGCGCCAGCAGCGCCGGAGGGACCGGGGAGCTGTTTTTT	CASSAGGTGELFF
TRBV4-2	NA	NA	TRBJ2-6	TGTGCCAGCAGCCCGCCTGACTTTGCCAACGTCCTGACTTTC	CASSPPDFANVLTF
TRBV5-1	NA	few	TRBJ2-2	TGCGCCAGCAGCTTGGTGGCAGGGAACACCGGGGAGCTGTTTTTT	CASSLVAGNTGELFF
TRBV6-1	TRBD1	many	TRBJ1-4	TGTGCCAGCAATGAGCCGGACAGGGGGCGTCATGAAAAACTGTTTTTT	CASNEPDRGRHEKLFF
TRBV4-1	TRBD2	once	TRBJ2-7	TGCGCCAGCAGCCAAGATGGGGGGACTAGCGGGAGAATGTACGAGCAGTACTTC	CASSQDGGTSGRMYEQYF
TRBV6-2/TRBV6-3	TRBD1	NA	TRBJ1-5	TGTGCCAGCAGTACCTACGACAGGGGCCATCAGCCCCAGCATTTT	CASSTYDRGHQPQHF
TRBV4-2	NA	NA	TRBJ2-7	TGTGCCAGCAGCCAAGCAGGGATCTATTCGGACGACGCGTACGAGCAGTACTTC	CASSQAGIYSDDAYEQYF
TRBV7-2	NA	once	TRBJ1-5	TGTGCCAGCAGCTTAAGACGAAGGACGGAGGGAAATCAGCCCCAGCATTTT	CASSLRRRTEGNQPQHF
TRBV5-1	TRBD2	NA	TRBJ2-7	TGCGCCAGCAGCGGGATTAGCGGGAGCCGCTCCTACGAGCAGTACTTC	CASSGISGSRSYEQYF
TRBV2	TRBD1	NA	TRBJ1-2	TGTGCCAGCAGGGGACAGCCATATGGCTACACCTTC	CASRGQPYGYTF
TRBV19	TRBD1	NA	TRBJ2-7	TGTGCCAGTGGGGGACAGGGGACCTACGAGCAGTACTTC	CASGGQGTYEQYF
TRBV18	TRBD2	few	TRBJ2-1	TGTGCCAGCTCAGTAGCGGGAGTCAATGAGCAGTTCTTC	CASSVAGVNEQFF
TRBV11-2	NA	NA	TRBJ2-7	TGTGCCAGCAGCTTAGCTCGAGGAGGCGAGCAGTACTTC	CASSLARGGEQYF
TRBV9	TRBD2	NA	TRBJ2-7	TGTGCCAGCAGCGTAGATCTGCCGGGGGGGCACCGGATCGAGCAGTACTTC	CASSVDLPGGHRIEQYF
TRBV11-2	NA	NA	TRBJ1-2	TGTGCCAGCAGCCTAAACAGGGTCGGCTATGGCTACACCTTC	CASSLNRVGYGYTF
TRBV5-1	TRBD1	NA	TRBJ1-4	TGCGCCAGCAGCTCCACGAACTTACAGGGGGCGAGGGAAAAACTGTTTTTT	CASSSTNLQGAREKLFF
TRBV20-1	NA	NA	TRBJ2-4	TGCAGTGCTAGTTATGCGAAGTCCTTAGCCAAAAACATTCAGTACTTC	CSASYAKSLAKNIQYF
TRBV2	TRBD1	NA	TRBJ2-7	TGTGCCAGCAGTCTACAGGGGGTCCCTAACTACGAGCAGTACTTC	CASSLQGVPNYEQYF
TRBV24-1	TRBD2	NA	TRBJ2-1	TGTGCCACCAGTGTGCTAGCGGGAAGGGTGTTCTTC	CATSVLAGRVFF
TRBV11-2	TRBD2	NA	TRBJ2-3	TGTGCCAGCAGCCTTAGCGGGAGGACAGATACGCAGTATTTT	CASSLSGRTDTQYF
TRBV10-3	NA	NA	TRBJ2-7	TGTGCCATTCTAGAACCCCCTAGCCACGAGCAGTACTTC	CAILEPPSHEQYF
TRBV6-5	TRBD2	NA	TRBJ2-7	TGTGCCAGCAGCCGAGCGGGAGGAGGCTACGAGCAGTACTTC	CASSRAGGGYEQYF
TRBV5-8	TRBD1	once	TRBJ1-4	TGTGCCAGCAGCCCGTACAGGGGACGGGAGACTAATGAAAAACTGTTTTTT	CASSPYRGRETNEKLFF
TRBV4-2	NA	NA	TRBJ2-4	TGTGCCAGCAGCCAAGGCGTGGGAGGTGGAGCCAAAAACATTCAGTACTTC	CASSQGVGGGAKNIQYF
TRBV5-1	TRBD1	NA	TRBJ1-2	TGCGCCAGCAGCTTGGGACAGGGTGGTAACTATGGCTACACCTTC	CASSLGQGGNYGYTF
TRBV27	NA	NA	TRBJ2-2	TGTGCCAGCAGTTTCCTAGGCGGGGAGCTGTTTTTT	CASSFLGGELFF
TRBV5-1	TRBD1	NA	TRBJ2-2	TGCGCCAGCAGCTTGGAGGGACAGGGGCACGGGGAGCTGTTTTTT	CASSLEGQGHGELFF
TRBV19	NA	once	TRBJ1-1	TGTGCCAGTAGAGACAGTTATAACACTGAAGCTTTCTTT	CASRDSYNTEAFF
TRBV7-2	NA	NA	TRBJ1-4	TGTGCCAGCAGCTTACAGGGGCAGACTAATGAAAAACTGTTTTTT	CASSLQGQTNEKLFF
TRBV5-1	TRBD1	NA	TRBJ2-7	TGCGCCAGCAGCCTGGACAGGGGCATTGTAAACGAGCAGTACTTC	CASSLDRGIVNEQYF
TRBV28	NA	NA	TRBJ1-3	TGTGCCAGCATCCCGTCCGTGGGCGGAAACACCATATATTTT	CASIPSVGGNTIYF